This record concerns one TCR beta chain sequence. Antigen specificity is unknown. CDR1 and CDR2 (germline): SGHTA, FQGNSA. V was shortened by 3 bases and J by 3 bases, with 15 bases between the two germline ends. The CDR3 consists of 15 residues. The people who gave samples were healthy Caucasians from Russia, aged roughly 6 to 100. The authors ran a second PCR of about 7 to 11 cycles using a sample-barcoded 5' primer and a J-beta primer mix. Carrying 12 random nucleotides, a template-switch adaptor labeled each individual cDNA molecule. TCRdb re-called the 5' RACE reads through MiXCR, storing one row per CDR3 protein. The repertoire has some 1,800,000 distinct CDR3 sequences, approximately 39% of them found once; the top ten carry more than 20%. This sample is part of a study of blood T cells in healthy people across ages. Points from the study as a whole: What prevented conclusive comparison of naive and antigen-experienced cells was that PBMCs were unsorted. Relative to aged donors, long-lived donors carried more naive CD4+ cells and displayed higher diversity.

Sequencing was carried out using blood. The sequence was obtained from a human donor in good health. V and J are TRBV7-2 and TRBJ2-7, with D maybe TRBD1 (6 bases). The CDR3 nucleotides read TGTGCCAGCAGCTTCACAGGGTCGTCAAGCTACGAGCAGTACTTC. Amino acid sequence: CASSFTGSSSYEQYF.